What follows are 2 T cell receptor beta chains derived from one specimen sequenced in a study of blood T cell repertoires in COVID-19 (dated by TCRdb to between 2020 and 2021). The protocol used for the library was the immunoSEQ multiplex PCR assay. Not all clones reach the TCRdb copy of this immuneACCESS table, which keeps in-frame sequences only. Checked studies attribute under half of the gap to unresolved V genes and leave the rest unexplained. Counted in this sample were about 150,000 clones; 65% to 85% of them appeared once. Clones ranked in the top ten supply approximately 10% of the sample. The material sequenced was peripheral blood. The receptors shown here come from a man between 65 and 85 years old with active or convalescent COVID-19.

V and J are TRBV5-1 and TRBJ2-7, with 7 positions matching TRBD1. Germline V gives CDR1 SGHRS, CDR2 YFSETQ. The CDR3 has 14 amino acids. V trimming: 1 base; J trimming: 2 bases; junction bases outside the gene matches: 3. CDR3 loop: CASSLTGQAYEQYF. In DNA, the CDR3 is TGCGCCAGCAGCTTGACTGGACAGGCCTACGAGCAGTACTTC.

The rearrangement joins TRBV7-3 to TRBJ2-2; D may be TRBD2 (6 bases). CDR1 and CDR2 from the germline V gene are SGHTA and FQGTGA. Trimming stripped 5 bases from V and 6 bases from J, with 16 bases between. The CDR3 has 15 residues. The chain's CDR3 is CASSRTGEGSGELFF. The CDR3 bases are TGTGCCAGCAGCCGGACGGGAGAGGGGTCCGGGGAGCTGTTTTTT.